This entry concerns a single TCR beta chain. The target antigen is unknown. The same CDR3 can be traced to other DNA sequences in this sample. This specimen comes from a study of cytomegalovirus exposure and HLA in healthy donors. In the study overall: A previous analysis identified approximately 120 million unique TCR beta sequences derived from some 170 million T cells. Within the Caucasian-associated ancestry cluster were 65% to 85% of the roughly 400 genotyped donors.

Study-wide points: Later, TCR association rates were found to vary by HLA locus, highest for DRB1 and lowest for HLA-C.

60 Vbeta and 13 Jbeta primers were used in PCR. Sequenced by immunoSEQ multiplex PCR; TCRdb stores in-frame clones only, minus some. Its table lists about 72,000 clones. Sample: PBMCs. This TCR was sampled from a man in his forties or fifties in good health and CMV-seronegative.

DNA for the CDR3: TGTGCCAGCAGCCACGGAGCTAGATCAGTGACCCAGTACTTC. Its translation: CASSHGARSVTQYF. The chain is built from TRBV14 and TRBJ2-5; D is undetermined. The germline V gene encodes CDR1 SGHDN and CDR2 FVKESK. This CDR3 has 14 residues. V was cut by 3 bases and J by 7 bases, with 15 bases left in between.